This is a list of T cell receptor beta chains from one sample in a study of T cell responses to AZD1222 COVID-19 vaccine. This table comes from immunoSEQ multiplex PCR, and its TCRdb copy is limited to in-frame clones, with some not included. The sample lists around 70,000 clones, nearly 90% occurring once. The sample was peripheral blood, taken 28 days after the second AZD1222 dose. These TCRs come from an adult who received the AZD1222 COVID-19 vaccine. Both conserved end residues are part of each CDR3. A D gene is named only where the DNA matches it firmly. A clone size is listed for some rows: how often the clone was seen (once, few, many), or a class if it is expanded.

D gene,clone size,J gene,V gene,CDR3 protein,CDR3 DNA
TRBD1,.,TRBJ1-2,TRBV29-1,CSVGQTPGTGLRYGYTF,TGCAGCGTTGGCCAGACGCCCGGGACAGGGCTTCGCTATGGCTACACCTTC
.,.,TRBJ2-3,TRBV13,CASSLSPTVDTQYF,TGTGCCAGCTCTCTTTCTCCGACCGTCGATACGCAGTATTTT
.,.,TRBJ2-2,TRBV18,CASSPFSVASTGELFF,TGTGCCAGCTCACCCTTTAGTGTCGCGAGCACCGGGGAGCTGTTTTTT
.,.,TRBJ2-2,TRBV9,CASSVATVGELFF,TGTGCCAGCAGCGTAGCTACGGTCGGGGAGCTGTTTTTT
.,.,TRBJ1-5,TRBV6-5,CASGTKNSQPQHF,TGTGCCAGCGGGACTAAAAATAGCCAGCCCCAGCATTTT
.,once,TRBJ1-1,TRBV19,CASGYQGLWNTEAFF,TGTGCCAGTGGCTATCAGGGGCTATGGAACACTGAAGCTTTCTTT
.,once,TRBJ2-2,TRBV6-5,CASSFGQLNTGELFF,TGTGCCAGCAGTTTCGGACAGCTAAACACCGGGGAGCTGTTTTTT
.,.,TRBJ2-7,TRBV27,CASSFFQNSYEQYF,TGTGCCAGCAGTTTTTTCCAGAACTCCTACGAGCAGTACTTC
TRBD2,.,TRBJ2-1,TRBV5-1,CASSLETSGREQFF,TGCGCCAGCAGCCTAGAGACTAGCGGGAGGGAGCAGTTCTTC
TRBD1,.,TRBJ1-1,TRBV3-1/TRBV3-2,CASSQQGVGAEAFF,TGTGCCAGCAGCCAACAGGGGGTCGGGGCTGAAGCTTTCTTT
.,.,TRBJ1-4,TRBV29-1,CSVEVGGAEKLFF,TGCAGCGTTGAGGTGGGGGGGGCTGAAAAACTGTTTTTT
.,.,TRBJ1-1,TRBV5-8,CASSLDRLRDTEAFF,TGTGCCAGCAGCTTAGACCGCCTCAGGGACACTGAAGCTTTCTTT
TRBD1,few,TRBJ1-5,TRBV6-6,CASSRDRVNQPQHF,TGTGCCAGCAGTAGGGACAGGGTCAATCAGCCCCAGCATTTT
.,.,TRBJ1-1,TRBV14,CASSQDYGAAYTEAFF,TGTGCCAGCAGCCAAGATTACGGGGCGGCGTACACTGAAGCTTTCTTT
TRBD2,.,TRBJ2-5,TRBV7-3,CASSGGGWETQYF,TGTGCCAGCAGCGGCGGGGGATGGGAGACCCAGTACTTC
.,once,TRBJ1-1,TRBV5-1,CASSPGTPNTEALF,TGCGCCAGCAGCCCCGGGACACCGAACACTGAAGCTTTGTTT
TRBD1,.,TRBJ2-3,TRBV5-4,CASSLGDRKSTDTQYF,TGTGCCAGCAGCTTGGGGGACAGGAAGAGCACAGATACGCAGTATTTT
.,.,TRBJ1-6,TRBV3-1/TRBV3-2,CATGLQGRNSPLHF,TGTGCCACGGGGCTCCAGGGTCGAAATTCACCCCTCCACTTT